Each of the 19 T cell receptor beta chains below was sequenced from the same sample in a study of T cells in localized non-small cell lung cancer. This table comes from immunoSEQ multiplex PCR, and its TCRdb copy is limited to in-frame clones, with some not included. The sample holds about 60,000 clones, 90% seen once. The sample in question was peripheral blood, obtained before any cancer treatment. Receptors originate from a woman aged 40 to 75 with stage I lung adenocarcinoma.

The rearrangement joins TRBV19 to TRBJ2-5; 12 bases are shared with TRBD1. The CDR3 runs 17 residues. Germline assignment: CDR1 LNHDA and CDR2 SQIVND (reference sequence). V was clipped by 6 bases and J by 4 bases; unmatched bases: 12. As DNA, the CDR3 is TGTGCCAGTAGCACGCCCCCGGGGACAGGGGGCGTAGAGACCCAGTACTTC. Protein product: CASSTPPGTGGVETQYF.

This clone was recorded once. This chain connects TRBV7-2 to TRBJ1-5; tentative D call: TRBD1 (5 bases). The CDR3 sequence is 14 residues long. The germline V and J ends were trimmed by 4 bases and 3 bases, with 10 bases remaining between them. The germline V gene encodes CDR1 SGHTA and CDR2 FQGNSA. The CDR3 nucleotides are TGTGCCAGCAGCTCCCGGGGGGACAATCAGCCCCAGCATTTT. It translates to CASSSRGDNQPQHF.

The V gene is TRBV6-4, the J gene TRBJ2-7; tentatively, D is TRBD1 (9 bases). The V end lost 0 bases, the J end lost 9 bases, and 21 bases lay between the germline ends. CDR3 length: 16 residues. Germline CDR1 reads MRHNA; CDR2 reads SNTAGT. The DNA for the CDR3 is TGTGCCAGCAGTGACTCCCTGGACAGGGGACTAGGAGGGCAGTACTTC. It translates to CASSDSLDRGLGGQYF.

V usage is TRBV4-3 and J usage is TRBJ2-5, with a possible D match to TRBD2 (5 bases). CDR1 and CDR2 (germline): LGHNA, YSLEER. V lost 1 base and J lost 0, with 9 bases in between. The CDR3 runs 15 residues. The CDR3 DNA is TGCGCCAGCAGCCAAGGAGGACTCAACCAAGAGACCCAGTACTTC. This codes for CASSQGGLNQETQYF.

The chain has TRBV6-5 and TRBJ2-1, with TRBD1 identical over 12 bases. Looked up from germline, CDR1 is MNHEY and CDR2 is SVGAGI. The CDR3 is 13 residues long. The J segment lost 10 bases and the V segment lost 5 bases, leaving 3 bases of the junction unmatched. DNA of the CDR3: TGTGCCAGCAGTCGGGACAGGGGGCAAGAGCAGTTCTTC. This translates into CASSRDRGQEQFF.

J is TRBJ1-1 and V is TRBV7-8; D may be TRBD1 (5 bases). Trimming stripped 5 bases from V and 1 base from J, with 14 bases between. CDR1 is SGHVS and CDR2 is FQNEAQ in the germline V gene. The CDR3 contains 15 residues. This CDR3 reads CASSPPDRPNTEAFF. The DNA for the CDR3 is TGTGCCAGCAGCCCACCCGACAGACCGAACACTGAAGCTTTCTTT.

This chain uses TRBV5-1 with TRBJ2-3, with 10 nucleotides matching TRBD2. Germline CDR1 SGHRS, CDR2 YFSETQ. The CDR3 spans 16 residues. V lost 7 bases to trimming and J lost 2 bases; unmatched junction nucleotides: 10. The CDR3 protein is CASCRGLAVPTDTQYF. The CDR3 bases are TGCGCCAGCTGTAGAGGACTAGCGGTTCCCACAGATACGCAGTATTTT.

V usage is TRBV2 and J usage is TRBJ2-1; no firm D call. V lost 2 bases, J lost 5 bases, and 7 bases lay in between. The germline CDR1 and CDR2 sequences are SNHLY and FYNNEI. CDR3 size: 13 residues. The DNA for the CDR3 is TGTGCCAGCAGTGAACTGAACAACAATGAGCAGTTCTTC. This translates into CASSELNNNEQFF.

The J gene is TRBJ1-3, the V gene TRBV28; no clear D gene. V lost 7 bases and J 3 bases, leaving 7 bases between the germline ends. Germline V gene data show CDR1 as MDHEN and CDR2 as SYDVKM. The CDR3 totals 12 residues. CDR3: CASKKGGNTIYF. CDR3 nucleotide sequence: TGTGCCAGCAAAAAGGGTGGAAACACCATATATTTT.

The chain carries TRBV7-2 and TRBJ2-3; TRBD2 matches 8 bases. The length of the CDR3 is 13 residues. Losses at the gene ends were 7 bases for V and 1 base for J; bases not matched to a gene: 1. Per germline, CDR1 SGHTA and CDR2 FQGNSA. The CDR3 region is CASTGGGTDTQYF. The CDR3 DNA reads TGTGCCAGCACCGGGGGGGGCACAGATACGCAGTATTTT.

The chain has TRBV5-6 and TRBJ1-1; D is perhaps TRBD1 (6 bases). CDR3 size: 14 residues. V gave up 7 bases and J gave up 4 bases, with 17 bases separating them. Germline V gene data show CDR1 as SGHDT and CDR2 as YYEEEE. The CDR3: CASDLGTGTTEAFF. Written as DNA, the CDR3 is TGTGCCAGCGACCTCGGAACAGGGACCACTGAAGCTTTCTTT. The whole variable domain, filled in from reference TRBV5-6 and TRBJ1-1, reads DAGVTQSPTHLIKTRGQQVTLRCSPKSGHDTVSWYQQALGQGPQFIFQYYEEEERQRGNFPDRFSGHQFPNYSSELNVNALLLGDSALYLCASDLGTGTTEAFFGQGTRLTVV.

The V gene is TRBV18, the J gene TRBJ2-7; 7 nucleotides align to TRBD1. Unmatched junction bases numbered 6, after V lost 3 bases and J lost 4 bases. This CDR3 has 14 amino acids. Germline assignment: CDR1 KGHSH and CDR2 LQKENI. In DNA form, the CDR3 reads TGTGCCAGCTCACCCGGACAGGAAGGTTACGAGCAGTACTTC. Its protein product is CASSPGQEGYEQYF.

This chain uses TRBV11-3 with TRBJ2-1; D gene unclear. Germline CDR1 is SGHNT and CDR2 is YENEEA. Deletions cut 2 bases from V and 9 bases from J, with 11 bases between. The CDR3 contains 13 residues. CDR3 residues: CASSLKVRGEQFF. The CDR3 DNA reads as TGTGCCAGCAGCTTAAAAGTCAGAGGTGAGCAGTTCTTC.

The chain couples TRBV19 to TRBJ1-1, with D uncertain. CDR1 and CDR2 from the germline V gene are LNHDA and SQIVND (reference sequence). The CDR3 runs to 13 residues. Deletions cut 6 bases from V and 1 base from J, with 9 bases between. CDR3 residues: CASRREWNTEAFF. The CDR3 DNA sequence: TGTGCCAGTAGAAGGGAGTGGAACACTGAAGCTTTCTTT.

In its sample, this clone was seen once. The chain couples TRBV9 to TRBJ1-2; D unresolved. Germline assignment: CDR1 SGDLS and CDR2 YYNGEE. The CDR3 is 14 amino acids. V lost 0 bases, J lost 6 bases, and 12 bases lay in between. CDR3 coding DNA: TGTGCCAGCAGCGTAGGGTGGGGTGGGGATGGCTACACCTTC. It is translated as CASSVGWGGDGYTF. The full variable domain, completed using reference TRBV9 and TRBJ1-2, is DSGVTQTPKHLITATGQRVTLRCSPRSGDLSVYWYQQSLDQGLQFLIQYYNGEERAKGNILERFSAQQFPDLHSELNLSSLELGDSALYFCASSVGWGGDGYTFGSGTRLTVV.

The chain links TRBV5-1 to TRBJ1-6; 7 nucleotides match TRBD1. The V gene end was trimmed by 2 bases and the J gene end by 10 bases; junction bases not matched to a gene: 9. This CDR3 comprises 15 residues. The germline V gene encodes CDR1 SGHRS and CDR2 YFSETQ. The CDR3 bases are TGCGCCAGCAGCTTAGGAACAGGGGAGAGATCACCCCTCCACTTT. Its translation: CASSLGTGERSPLHF.

CDR3 bases: TGCGCCAGCAGCCAAGTTGGCAGAATCGGGGAAAAACTGTTTTTT. It yields the protein CASSQVGRIGEKLFF. This chain links TRBV4-3 with TRBJ1-4; D gene ambiguous. This CDR3 region has 15 residues. Germline lookup yields CDR1 LGHNA and CDR2 YSLEER. The V gene lost 1 base and the J gene lost 8 bases, with 14 bases spanning the gap.

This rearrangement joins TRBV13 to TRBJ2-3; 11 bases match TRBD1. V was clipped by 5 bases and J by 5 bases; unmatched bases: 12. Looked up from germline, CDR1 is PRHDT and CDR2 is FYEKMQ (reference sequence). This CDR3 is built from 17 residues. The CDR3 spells CASSTQDRGLQGDTQYF. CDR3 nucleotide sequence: TGTGCCAGCAGCACCCAGGACAGGGGGCTTCAGGGAGATACGCAGTATTTT.

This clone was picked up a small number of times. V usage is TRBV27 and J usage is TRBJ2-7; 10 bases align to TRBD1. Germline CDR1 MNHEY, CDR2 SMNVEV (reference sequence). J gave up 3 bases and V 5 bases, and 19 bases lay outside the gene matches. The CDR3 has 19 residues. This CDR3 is CASSPRQGAIGLEGYEQYF. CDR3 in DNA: TGTGCCAGCAGTCCCCGACAGGGGGCCATTGGCTTAGAAGGCTACGAGCAGTACTTC.